The 32 T cell receptor beta chains reported below all come from one sample, sequenced in a study of T cell responses to AZD1222 COVID-19 vaccine. Sequenced by immunoSEQ multiplex PCR; TCRdb stores in-frame clones only, minus some. Found here are roughly 100,000 clones, about nine tenths of them singletons; the top ten hold 5% to 5.5%. Specimen: peripheral blood, collected on day 0 of AZD1222 vaccination. The receptors were gathered from an adult in good health.

The chain joins TRBV13 to TRBJ1-2; D gene ambiguous. The V and J ends lost 5 bases and 4 bases respectively, with 8 bases between them. Per germline, CDR1 PRHDT and CDR2 FYEKMQ (reference sequence). The CDR3 is 12 residues long. Here the CDR3 reads CASSPPGYGYTF. For the CDR3, the DNA is TGTGCCAGCAGCCCCCCAGGCTATGGCTACACCTTC.

V usage is TRBV19 and J usage is TRBJ2-2; TRBD2 agrees at 11 bases. Germline assignment: CDR1 LNHDA and CDR2 SQIVND (reference sequence). The CDR3 has 16 amino acids. The J segment lost 0 bases and the V segment lost 4 bases, leaving 1 base of the junction unmatched. The CDR3 DNA reads as TGTGCCAGTAGTAGACTAGCGGGGTCGAACACCGGGGAGCTGTTTTTT. This translates into CASSRLAGSNTGELFF.

The V and J genes are TRBV12-3 or TRBV12-4 and TRBJ2-3; 7 nucleotides line up with TRBD1. Germline trimming cut 7 bases from V and 0 bases from J; bases unmatched to any gene: 1. CDR3 size: 13 residues. The CDR3 here is CASIQGSTDTQYF. The DNA of the CDR3 is TGTGCCAGCATACAGGGGAGCACAGATACGCAGTATTTT.

V is TRBV7-2 and J is TRBJ1-2; the D is unclear. This CDR3 contains 12 residues. V was trimmed by 3 bases and J by 5 bases, leaving 7 bases between them. CDR1 SGHTA and CDR2 FQGNSA come from the germline V gene. CDR3 in amino acids: CASSLQNYGYTF. The CDR3 DNA is TGTGCCAGCAGCTTGCAGAATTATGGCTACACCTTC.

This clone was found once. The chain links TRBV28 to TRBJ2-1; 12 positions agree with TRBD1. The CDR3 is made up of 17 amino acids. Trimming removed 0 bases from V and 7 bases from J; junction bases left unmatched: 7. The germline CDR1 and CDR2 sequences are MDHEN and SYDVKM. The CDR3 protein is CASSLWGQGARANEQFF. The CDR3 region has the DNA TGTGCCAGCAGTTTATGGGGACAGGGGGCGCGTGCGAATGAGCAGTTCTTC.

V is TRBV25-1 and J is TRBJ2-1; D ambiguous. CDR3 length: 11 residues. The V and J ends lost 7 bases and 12 bases respectively, with 13 bases between them. Germline values: CDR1 MGHDK, CDR2 SYGVNS. CDR3 DNA: TGTGCCAGCACCGGCCCGGTGGTGCAGTTCTTC. The encoded protein is CASTGPVVQFF.

V and J are TRBV5-6 and TRBJ2-5; no clear D. The CDR3 extends over 11 amino acids. V lost 4 bases and J 2 bases, leaving 3 bases between the germline ends. Looked up from germline, CDR1 is SGHDT and CDR2 is YYEEEE. Written as DNA, the CDR3 is TGTGCCAGCAGCAGGCAAGAGACCCAGTACTTC. Translating gives CASSRQETQYF. Combining the CDR3 with reference TRBV5-6 and TRBJ2-5 gives the whole variable domain DAGVTQSPTHLIKTRGQQVTLRCSPKSGHDTVSWYQQALGQGPQFIFQYYEEEERQRGNFPDRFSGHQFPNYSSELNVNALLLGDSALYLCASSRQETQYFGPGTRLLVL.

The chain carries TRBV7-9 and TRBJ1-2, with 9 bases identical to TRBD1. CDR1 is SEHNR, CDR2 FQNEAQ, per germline (reference sequence). The trim removed 0 bases at V and 1 base at J, leaving 3 bases unmatched. This CDR3 is built from 16 residues. For the CDR3, the DNA is TGTGCCAGCAGCTTAGCCGGGACAGGGATTAACTATGGCTACACCTTC. It translates to CASSLAGTGINYGYTF.

This clone came up once. This CDR3 reads CASSRGGGNQPQHF. The CDR3 DNA reads as TGTGCCAGCAGCAGGGGAGGGGGCAATCAGCCCCAGCATTTT. V gene TRBV6-5 combines with J gene TRBJ1-5, with a tentative D call TRBD1 (6 bases). Trimming shortened V by 6 bases and J by 2 bases, and 11 bases separated the two germline ends. Germline V gene sequence: CDR1 MNHEY, CDR2 SVGAGI. CDR3 length: 14 residues.

This clone occurred a few times. The rearrangement uses TRBV3-1 (or the pseudogene TRBV3-2) and TRBJ2-2, with 12 bases fitting TRBD2. The J segment lost 6 bases and the V segment lost 2 bases, leaving 4 bases of the junction unmatched. The CDR3 loop spans 16 amino acids. Germline CDR1 reads LGHDT; CDR2 reads YNNKEL (reference sequence). The CDR3 region has the DNA TGTGCCAGCAGCCAACCGAGACTAGCGGGGGCCGGGGAGCTGTTTTTT. It encodes CASSQPRLAGAGELFF.

The J gene is TRBJ2-3, the V gene TRBV11-3; 12 bases fit TRBD1. The CDR3 contains 16 residues. CDR1 and CDR2 from the germline V gene are SGHNT and YENEEA. The V gene end was trimmed by 5 bases and the J gene end by 5 bases; junction bases not matched to a gene: 8. Here the CDR3 reads CASSPGTGGAGDTQYF. The CDR3 DNA reads TGTGCCAGCAGCCCCGGGACAGGGGGCGCGGGAGATACGCAGTATTTT. The full variable domain, with the rest looked up from reference TRBV11-3 and TRBJ2-3, is EAGVVQSPRYKIIEKKQPVAFWCNPISGHNTLYWYLQNLGQGPELLIRYENEEAVDDSQLPKDRFSAERLKGVDSTLKIQPAELGDSAVYLCASSPGTGGAGDTQYFGPGTRLTVL.

Worth noting for this clone: The sample contains more than one DNA sequence encoding this CDR3. The chain recombines TRBV12-3 or TRBV12-4 with TRBJ2-5; the D gene is possibly TRBD1 (5 bases). The CDR3 covers 13 residues. V lost 2 bases and J lost 2, with 6 bases in between. The CDR3 here is CASSLRGQETQYF. The CDR3, as DNA: TGTGCCAGCAGTTTAAGGGGACAAGAGACCCAGTACTTC.

This sequence joins TRBV28 and TRBJ1-5; no clear D. The CDR3 consists of 15 residues. V was cut by 6 bases and J by 1 base, with 13 bases left in between. Per the germline V gene, CDR1 is MDHEN and CDR2 is SYDVKM. CDR3 nucleotides: TGTGCCAGCAGCCTTCCCCGGTGGAGCAATCAGCCCCAGCATTTT. It is translated as CASSLPRWSNQPQHF.

The chain couples TRBV7-2 to TRBJ1-4, with D possibly being TRBD1 (5 bases). V was pared by 1 base and J by 7 bases, with 10 bases between. There are 14 residues in the CDR3. Looked up from germline, CDR1 is SGHTA and CDR2 is FQGNSA. CDR3 in DNA: TGTGCCAGCAGCTTAGGGGCAGGGAGTGAAAAACTGTTTTTT. Encoded protein: CASSLGAGSEKLFF.

V and J are TRBV12-5 and TRBJ2-1; 10 bases are shared with TRBD2. V trimming: 0 bases; J trimming: 8 bases; junction bases outside the gene matches: 10. The CDR3 covers 17 residues. The germline V gene encodes CDR1 LGHNT and CDR2 FRNRAP. CDR3 nucleotides: TGTGCTAGTGGTTTGGTAATTCGAGCGGGAGGGTCGGATGAGCAGTTCTTC. Translated: CASGLVIRAGGSDEQFF.

The chain couples TRBV19 to TRBJ2-3, with D unclear. V was shortened by 3 bases and J by 5 bases, with 12 bases between the two germline ends. CDR3 size: 14 residues. The V gene's germline CDR1 is LNHDA and CDR2 SQIVND (reference sequence). The CDR3 DNA is TGTGCCAGTAGTATGGCGTGGATTGAAGATACGCAGTATTTT. It specifies CASSMAWIEDTQYF.

The genes are TRBV12-2 and TRBJ2-2. TRBV12-2 is a recognized pseudogene. CDR3 size: 22 residues. The CDR3 loop is CASRLAFPPNEQKPPNTGELFF. In DNA, the CDR3 is TGTGCAAGTCGCTTAGCGTTTCCCCCGAACGAGCAGAAGCCCCCGAACACCGGGGAGCTGTTTTTT.

The rearrangement joins TRBV19 to TRBJ1-2; 8 bases map to TRBD1. CDR1 and CDR2 (germline): LNHDA, SQIVND (reference sequence). This CDR3 spans 17 amino acids. The V segment lost 3 bases and the J segment 4 bases; nucleotides outside the gene matches: 13. The CDR3 nucleotides are TGTGCCAGTAGTATGGACCGGACAGGGTTTGGGCGCTATGGCTACACCTTC. Encoded protein: CASSMDRTGFGRYGYTF. The full variable domain, with the rest looked up from reference TRBV19 and TRBJ1-2, is DGGITQSPKYLFRKEGQNVTLSCEQNLNHDAMYWYRQDPGQGLRLIYYSQIVNDFQKGDIAEGYSVSREKKESFPLTVTSAQKNPTAFYLCASSMDRTGFGRYGYTFGSGTRLTVV.

The chain employs TRBV19 and TRBJ1-3; D is unresolved. Trimming pared 6 bases from V and 0 bases from J, leaving 15 bases between. Looked up from germline, CDR1 is LNHDA and CDR2 is SQIVND (reference sequence). The CDR3 is 16 amino acids. This chain's CDR3 is CASSLNRKGSGNTIYF. CDR3 coding DNA: TGTGCCAGTAGCCTGAACCGGAAGGGCTCTGGAAACACCATATATTTT. The full variable domain, rest sourced from reference TRBV19 and TRBJ1-3, is DGGITQSPKYLFRKEGQNVTLSCEQNLNHDAMYWYRQDPGQGLRLIYYSQIVNDFQKGDIAEGYSVSREKKESFPLTVTSAQKNPTAFYLCASSLNRKGSGNTIYFGEGSWLTVV.

V gene TRBV19 combines with J gene TRBJ2-6; D remains unclear. Looked up from germline, CDR1 is LNHDA and CDR2 is SQIVND (reference sequence). The V end lost 5 bases, the J end lost 3 bases, and 2 bases lay between the germline ends. This CDR3 has 12 residues. This CDR3 is CASSLGANVLTF. In DNA, the CDR3 is TGTGCCAGTAGTCTTGGGGCCAACGTCCTGACTTTC.

The CDR3 bases are TGTGCCAGCAGCTTAGGTCAGGGGGGAAAAGATGGCTACACCTTC. As protein: CASSLGQGGKDGYTF. The chain links TRBV11-2 to TRBJ1-2, with 7 positions matching TRBD1. The CDR3 has 15 residues. Per germline, CDR1 SGHAT and CDR2 FQNNGV. V lost 1 base to trimming and J lost 6 bases; unmatched junction nucleotides: 8.

This sequence joins TRBV6-2 or TRBV6-3 and TRBJ1-5; 8 positions match TRBD1. Losses at the gene ends were 2 bases for V and 4 bases for J; bases not matched to a gene: 1. Germline CDR1 and CDR2: MNHEY and SVGEGT. The CDR3 has 14 amino acids. The DNA for the CDR3 is TGTGCCAGCAGTTACAGACAGGGGAATCAGCCCCAGCATTTT. It yields the protein CASSYRQGNQPQHF.

This clone was observed once. In DNA form, the CDR3 reads TGCGCCAGCAGCTTGGGGCAGGGGGCGAAAGATACGCAGTATTTT. It codes for CASSLGQGAKDTQYF. J is TRBJ2-3 and V is TRBV5-1; 8 bases align to TRBD1. CDR1 and CDR2 from the germline V gene are SGHRS and YFSETQ. The V gene end was trimmed by 0 bases and the J gene end by 5 bases; junction bases not matched to a gene: 5. There are 15 residues in the CDR3.

The chain is built from TRBV7-9 and TRBJ1-2; D is undetermined. V gave up 3 bases and J gave up 7 bases, with 6 bases separating them. The germline CDR1 and CDR2 sequences are SEHNR and FQNEAQ (reference sequence). CDR3 length: 11 amino acids. This CDR3 is CASSLGGGYTF. The CDR3 DNA reads TGTGCCAGCAGCTTGGGAGGTGGCTACACCTTC.

The chain couples TRBV18 to TRBJ1-1; 8 bases map to TRBD1. CDR3 length: 15 residues. Germline V gene sequence: CDR1 KGHSH, CDR2 LQKENI. Trimming at V came to 3 bases and at J to 5 bases, leaving 8 bases not matched to a gene. This CDR3 reads CASSPPTGGGTEAFF. The CDR3 nucleotides read TGTGCCAGCTCACCGCCTACAGGGGGTGGGACTGAAGCTTTCTTT. The full variable domain, completed using reference TRBV18 and TRBJ1-1, is NAGVMQNPRHLVRRRGQEARLRCSPMKGHSHVYWYRQLPEEGLKFMVYLQKENIIDESGMPKERFSAEFPKEGPSILRIQQVVRGDSAAYFCASSPPTGGGTEAFFGQGTRLTVV.

The V gene is TRBV29-1, the J gene TRBJ1-5; D ambiguous. The V gene's germline CDR1 is SQVTM and CDR2 ANQGSEA. This CDR3 is 11 amino acids long. Deletions cut 7 bases from V and 4 bases from J, with 8 bases between. The CDR3 loop reads CSGEVNQPQHF. The CDR3 DNA reads as TGCAGCGGGGAAGTTAATCAGCCCCAGCATTTT.

The J gene is TRBJ1-6, the V gene TRBV6-5; no clear D. CDR3 size: 14 residues. Germline CDR1 is MNHEY and CDR2 is SVGAGI. V was cut by 2 bases and J by 8 bases, with 10 bases left in between. The CDR3 DNA follows: TGTGCCAGCAGTTACGGCGCCCTCCATTCACCCCTCCACTTT. Protein product: CASSYGALHSPLHF.

The chain is built from TRBV7-2 and TRBJ2-1, with 7 bases matching TRBD1. From germline, CDR1 is SGHTA and CDR2 FQGNSA. This CDR3 is 15 amino acids long. The trim removed 5 bases at V and 9 bases at J, leaving 13 bases unmatched. This CDR3 is CASSANDRVSGEQFF. DNA for the CDR3: TGTGCCAGCAGCGCGAACGACAGGGTTTCGGGTGAGCAGTTCTTC.

The rearrangement links TRBV19 to TRBJ2-7; 8 bases are a match to TRBD1. The V gene end was trimmed by 6 bases and the J gene end by 3 bases; junction bases not matched to a gene: 16. In germline, CDR1 is LNHDA, CDR2 SQIVND (reference sequence). CDR3 length: 17 amino acids. CDR3 sequence (DNA): TGTGCCAGTAGGTCTTGGGGGACAGGAGAAAATGACTACGAGCAGTACTTC. As protein: CASRSWGTGENDYEQYF.

The rearrangement joins TRBV7-3 to TRBJ2-3; 13 positions match TRBD2. The CDR3 extends over 16 amino acids. V gave up 4 bases and J gave up 5 bases; unmatched junction bases: 6. Germline V gene lookup returns CDR1 SGHTA and CDR2 FQGTGA. CDR3 residues: CASSSGLAGAVDTQYF. The CDR3 nucleotides are TGTGCCAGCAGCTCCGGACTAGCGGGAGCTGTAGATACGCAGTATTTT.

This rearrangement joins TRBV7-2 to TRBJ1-1; 8 positions agree with TRBD1. Germline CDR1 is SGHTA and CDR2 is FQGNSA. Losses at the gene ends were 3 bases for V and 7 bases for J; bases not matched to a gene: 7. The CDR3 loop spans 14 amino acids. The CDR3 region is CASSLGQVVIEAFF. The DNA of the CDR3 is TGTGCCAGCAGCTTGGGACAGGTGGTCATTGAAGCTTTCTTT. The entire variable domain, with the rest obtained from reference TRBV7-2 and TRBJ1-1, is as follows: GAGVSQSPSNKVTEKGKDVELRCDPISGHTALYWYRQSLGQGLEFLIYFQGNSAPDKSGLPSDRFSAERTGGSVSTLTIQRTQQEDSAVYLCASSLGQVVIEAFFGQGTRLTVV.

This rearrangement joins TRBV5-5 to TRBJ1-6; D is undetermined. V was cut by 1 base and J by 5 bases, with 4 bases left in between. CDR1 and CDR2 from the germline V gene are SGHKS and YYEKEE (reference sequence). The CDR3 is 13 amino acids. The CDR3 sequence is CASSLSDNSPLHF. CDR3 coding DNA: TGTGCCAGCAGCTTGTCAGATAATTCACCCCTCCACTTT.